Shown below are 17 T cell receptor beta chains from a single sample sequenced in a study of cytomegalovirus exposure and HLA in healthy donors. Use of 60 Vbeta and 13 Jbeta primers characterized the PCR. The protocol was immunoSEQ multiplex PCR, while the TCRdb copy is restricted to in-frame clones and leaves out a portion. The repertoire includes roughly 180,000 clones, 80% to 90% of them detected once, and over 0.65% sits in the top ten. The sample consisted of PBMCs. Source of these receptors: a woman between 18 and 29 years old in good health and CMV-seronegative.

The rearrangement uses TRBV27 and TRBJ2-2, with a tentative D call TRBD2 (5 bases). CDR3 length equals 15 residues. Looked up from germline, CDR1 is MNHEY and CDR2 is SMNVEV (reference sequence). With 5 bases removed from V and 5 bases from J, the gap between germline ends came to 15 bases. The CDR3 nucleotides read TGTGCCAGCAGTCCGGGTCTACTAGTAACCGGGGAGCTGTTTTTT. Its translation: CASSPGLLVTGELFF.

The genes are TRBV7-3 and TRBJ2-2, with TRBD1 identical over 8 bases. From germline, CDR1 is SGHTA and CDR2 FQGTGA. The V and J ends lost 4 bases and 6 bases, in that order; junction bases with no gene match: 10. The CDR3 is 16 amino acids. The DNA of the CDR3 is TGTGCCAGCAGCTCCCTTCAGGGGGCTAGCCCCGGGGAGCTGTTTTTT. Its protein product is CASSSLQGASPGELFF. Variable domain in full (rest from reference TRBV7-3 and TRBJ2-2): GAGVSQTPSNKVTEKGKYVELRCDPISGHTALYWYRQSLGQGPEFLIYFQGTGAADDSGLPNDRFFAVRPEGSVSTLKIQRTERGDSAVYLCASSSLQGASPGELFFGEGSRLTVL.

The chain has TRBV5-3 and TRBJ1-4; D is ambiguous. TRBV5-3 is reported as an ORF; its role is uncertain. The CDR3 has 16 residues. With 0 bases removed from V and 5 bases from J, the gap between germline ends came to 14 bases. The CDR3 protein is CARSLDKTNQNEKLFF. CDR3 DNA sequence: TGTGCCAGAAGCTTGGACAAGACAAACCAGAATGAAAAACTGTTTTTT.

The chain has TRBV6-5 and TRBJ1-1; D is uncertain. There are 13 residues in the CDR3. Trimming pared 4 bases from V and 1 base from J, leaving 7 bases between. Germline CDR1 is MNHEY and CDR2 is SVGAGI. Here the CDR3 reads CASSWAANTEAFF. CDR3 sequence (DNA): TGTGCCAGCAGTTGGGCAGCGAACACTGAAGCTTTCTTT.

V usage is TRBV4-2 and J usage is TRBJ2-6; 11 bases align to TRBD2. After removal of 10 bases from V and 0 bases from J, the junction contained 5 bases not matched to a gene. Germline-derived CDR1 and CDR2 are LGHNA and YNFKEQ. The CDR3 consists of 16 residues. The DNA of the CDR3 is TGTGCCACCGGGACTAGCGGAACCTCTGGGGCCAACGTCCTGACTTTC. It yields the protein CATGTSGTSGANVLTF.

The chain recombines TRBV27 with TRBJ1-1; D ambiguous. This CDR3 is built from 9 residues. Germline CDR1 is MNHEY and CDR2 is SMNVEV (reference sequence). Trimming shortened V by 9 bases and J by 8 bases, and 7 bases separated the two germline ends. Written as DNA, the CDR3 is TGTGCCAGACGGAGAGAAGCTTTCTTT. Encoded protein: CARRREAFF.

The V gene is TRBV15, the J gene TRBJ1-6; TRBD1 might be the D (5 bases). This CDR3 region has 15 residues. Germline values: CDR1 LNHNV, CDR2 YYDKDF (reference sequence). V was pared by 4 bases and J by 6 bases, with 13 bases between. As DNA, the CDR3 is TGTGCCACCAGCACGATGCCAGGGTTTAATTCACCCCTCCACTTT. Protein sequence: CATSTMPGFNSPLHF.

J is TRBJ2-6 and V is TRBV4-3, with 9 bases aligning to TRBD1. Losses at the gene ends were 1 base for V and 0 bases for J; bases not matched to a gene: 10. CDR3 length: 20 amino acids. Germline V lookup: CDR1 LGHNA, CDR2 YSLEER. DNA of the CDR3: TGCGCCAGCAGCCAAGTGGCCCTGGGACAGGGCGGCTCTGGGGCCAACGTCCTGACTTTC. Its protein product is CASSQVALGQGGSGANVLTF.

The rearrangement joins TRBV10-3 to TRBJ1-3; D gene uncertain. Germline V gives CDR1 ENHRY, CDR2 SYGVKD. The germline V and J ends were trimmed by 11 bases and 0 bases, with 17 bases remaining between them. The CDR3 totals 15 residues. The CDR3 nucleotides are TGTGCCTCCCAGCGGCACACCCACTCTGGAAACACCATATATTTT. Its translation: CASQRHTHSGNTIYF.

This clone was seen a few times. The chain has TRBV6-4 and TRBJ2-1; the match to TRBD1 covers 8 bases. Germline trimming cut 3 bases from V and 4 bases from J; bases unmatched to any gene: 5. The CDR3 is 15 residues long. The germline gives CDR1 MRHNA, CDR2 SNTAGT. Here the CDR3 DNA reads TGTGCCAGCAGTGAGGACAGGGTCGGGTACAATGAGCAGTTCTTC. Amino acid sequence: CASSEDRVGYNEQFF.

The chain is built from TRBV18 and TRBJ1-1; D is ambiguous. The CDR3 runs 14 residues. CDR1 is KGHSH, CDR2 LQKENI, per germline. The V gene lost 4 bases and the J gene lost 5 bases, with 14 bases spanning the gap. CDR3 in DNA: TGTGCCAGCTCACAGACTGCCGTGAGGACTGAAGCTTTCTTT. It yields the protein CASSQTAVRTEAFF. Full variable domain (remainder filled in from reference TRBV18 and TRBJ1-1): NAGVMQNPRHLVRRRGQEARLRCSPMKGHSHVYWYRQLPEEGLKFMVYLQKENIIDESGMPKERFSAEFPKEGPSILRIQQVVRGDSAAYFCASSQTAVRTEAFFGQGTRLTVV.

The chain couples TRBV28 to TRBJ2-1; D is unclear. V was cut by 8 bases and J by 3 bases, with 20 bases left in between. The V gene's germline CDR1 is MDHEN and CDR2 SYDVKM. The CDR3 length is 16 residues. CDR3 coding DNA: TGTGCCAGCCTTAGAAGAGCCGGTTTAGTCTACAATGAGCAGTTCTTC. Its translation is CASLRRAGLVYNEQFF.

V and J are TRBV4-2 and TRBJ2-5; 9 bases agree with TRBD2. This CDR3 has 15 amino acids. Germline assignment: CDR1 LGHNA and CDR2 YNFKEQ. Trimming at V came to 3 bases and at J to 5 bases, leaving 7 bases not matched to a gene. The CDR3 is CASSQRAGGGETQYF. In DNA, the CDR3 is TGTGCCAGCAGCCAGCGAGCGGGAGGTGGTGAGACCCAGTACTTC.

The chain uses TRBV9 and TRBJ2-5; tentatively, D is TRBD1 (7 bases). The length of the CDR3 is 13 residues. The germline gives CDR1 SGDLS, CDR2 YYNGEE. Trimming pared 3 bases from V and 3 bases from J, leaving 9 bases between. The DNA for the CDR3 is TGTGCCAGCAGCGGCAGGGGGGAAGAGACCCAGTACTTC. Amino acids: CASSGRGEETQYF.

The J gene is TRBJ2-7, the V gene TRBV5-1; maybe TRBD2 (5 bases). The CDR3 runs 16 residues. CDR1 is SGHRS, CDR2 YFSETQ, per germline. The V end lost 0 bases, the J end lost 2 bases, and 15 bases lay between the germline ends. This CDR3 is CASSLAGPGFTYEQYF. The CDR3 coding sequence is TGCGCCAGCAGCTTGGCCGGCCCGGGATTTACCTACGAGCAGTACTTC.

V and J are TRBV2 and TRBJ2-1; 11 bases match TRBD1. The CDR3 has 14 residues. Trimming removed 9 bases from V and 9 bases from J; junction bases left unmatched: 10. CDR1 SNHLY and CDR2 FYNNEI come from the germline V gene. The CDR3, as DNA: TGTGCCAGTCGCAGGACAGGGGGCTTAGGTGAGCAGTTCTTC. Translating it yields CASRRTGGLGEQFF.

The CDR3 reads CATSREGGAYGYTF. The CDR3, as DNA: TGTGCCACCAGCAGAGAGGGAGGGGCCTATGGCTACACCTTC. V is TRBV15 and J is TRBJ1-2; tentatively, D is TRBD1 (5 bases). The length of the CDR3 is 14 residues. The V gene's germline CDR1 is LNHNV and CDR2 YYDKDF (reference sequence). V was pared by 0 bases and J by 4 bases, with 9 bases between.